This T cell receptor beta chain was obtained from a study of CD8+ T cells in alopecia areata. Study information: Each day, treated patients took oral tofacitinib twice, at 5 to 10 mg per dose. A 6-month period off drug followed tofacitinib, which lasted 6 to 18 months.

Once RNA had been extracted, it was reverse transcribed into cDNA to act as the sequencing template. Some clones are missing from TCRdb's copy, which holds only in-frame ones; the method was immunoSEQ multiplex PCR. The sample has roughly 14,000 clones, under 60% seen once. Alopecia areata patients provided lesional scalp punch biopsies and peripheral blood, both collected for the study. The CDR3 has 17 amino acids. The germline gives CDR1 LNHDA, CDR2 SQIVND (reference sequence). The V segment lost 3 bases and the J segment 0 bases; nucleotides outside the gene matches: 8. General observations from the study: Lesional scalp, especially alopecia totalis/universalis, showed higher clonality than normal scalp.

Regarding this clone: As yet, its antigen is unknown.

The source is a human donor with alopecia areata. Material: skin, obtained at week 0. The chain combines TRBV19 with TRBJ1-1, with TRBD1 matching over 9 bases. The CDR3 loop is CASSIGTGWGMNTEAFF. DNA of the CDR3: TGTGCCAGTAGTATTGGGACAGGGTGGGGGATGAACACTGAAGCTTTCTTT. The whole variable domain, filled in from reference TRBV19 and TRBJ1-1, reads DGGITQSPKYLFRKEGQNVTLSCEQNLNHDAMYWYRQDPGQGLRLIYYSQIVNDFQKGDIAEGYSVSREKKESFPLTVTSAQKNPTAFYLCASSIGTGWGMNTEAFFGQGTRLTVV.